The rows below give T cell receptor beta chains drawn from one sample of a study of response to subunit inactivated influenza vaccine. TCRdb called the RT-PCR reads again in MiXCR, with one record for every CDR3 protein. The sample includes some 550,000 distinct CDR3 sequences, 20% to 25% of them seen just once. This sample also belongs to another study, concerning T cells expressing NK-cell markers.

Sample: CD4+ T cells sorted from PBMCs, taken about 12 days after vaccination. The receptors were gathered from a man aged 45-60 years who received an inactivated influenza vaccine. The CDR3 runs from the conserved cysteine through the conserved F or W. Each record gives: CDR3 length, D gene, J gene, clone size, V gene, CDR3 DNA, CDR3 protein. A D gene is named only where the DNA matches it firmly. Some rows have no size entry. The others give once, few or many, or a class for an expanded clone.

>19|TRBD2|TRBJ2-7|few|TRBV4-2
TGTGCCAGCAGCCGCCTGCCCGGGACTAGCGGGGGGACTCCCTACGAGCAGTACTTC
CASSRLPGTSGGTPYEQYF
>14|-|TRBJ1-1|-|TRBV20-1
TGCGGTGCTATGAGGGAAGGTCGATCTACTGAAGCTTTCTTT
CGAMREGRSTEAFF
>13|-|TRBJ2-1|-|TRBV7-7
TGTGCTAGCAGCTTGAACCTCCTGAATGAGCAGTTCTTC
CASSLNLLNEQFF
>14|TRBD1|TRBJ2-4|many|TRBV5-1
TGCGCCAGCAGCTTGGGACAGGGCGATTGGATTCAGTACTTC
CASSLGQGDWIQYF
>16|TRBD2|TRBJ2-7|-|TRBV20-1
TGCAGTGCTGTGGGACTAGCGGGAGATGCTAGAAACGAGCAGTACTTC
CSAVGLAGDARNEQYF
>16|-|TRBJ2-1|few|TRBV3-1
TGTGCCAGCAGCCAAGATTGGGGGGTCCCCTACAATGAGCAGTTCTTC
CASSQDWGVPYNEQFF
>13|TRBD1|TRBJ2-7|few|TRBV2
TGTGCCAGCAAACAGGGGTTTTCCTACGAGCAGTACTTC
CASKQGFSYEQYF
>15|-|TRBJ2-1|few|TRBV4-2
TGTGCCAGCAGCCAAGCGTCGGCCAGGATGAATGAGCAGTTCTTC
CASSQASARMNEQFF
>15|-|TRBJ1-6|-|TRBV4-1
TGCGCCAGCAGCCAAGTCGGAAATTATAATTCACCCCTCCACTTT
CASSQVGNYNSPLHF
>15|TRBD2|TRBJ2-7|few|TRBV3-1
TGTGCCAGCAGCCCCGGACTAGCGAGGACCTACGAGCAGTACTTC
CASSPGLARTYEQYF
>15|-|TRBJ2-3|many|TRBV7-3
TGTGCCAGCAGCTTACTGGCGGCTAGCACAGATACGCAGTATTTT
CASSLLAASTDTQYF
>14|TRBD1|TRBJ1-1|many|TRBV5-1
TGCGCCAGCAGCCCGGACAGGGGTCTCACTGAAGCTTTCTTT
CASSPDRGLTEAFF
>13|TRBD1|TRBJ2-1|-|TRBV6-2/TRBV6-3
TGTGCCAGCAGTTACTCGGGACAGGGACTACAGTTCTTC
CASSYSGQGLQFF
>13|-|TRBJ1-2|-|TRBV9
TGTGCCAGCAGCGACAGGGTCGACTATGGCTACACCTTC
CASSDRVDYGYTF
>14|-|TRBJ2-1|-|TRBV2
TGTGCCAGCAGTCACAGGATTGAATACAATGAGCAGTTCTTC
CASSHRIEYNEQFF
>15|-|TRBJ2-5|-|TRBV15
TGTGCCACCAGCAGAGATAATAAGAACCAAGAGACCCAGTACTTC
CATSRDNKNQETQYF
>16|TRBD2|TRBJ2-1|few|TRBV6-2/TRBV6-3
TGTGCCAGCAGTTACCGGGGGGACTACAATGACAATGAGCAGTTCTTC
CASSYRGDYNDNEQFF
>11|-|TRBJ1-3|once|TRBV30
TGTGCCTGGGGTCCCCCAAACACCATATATTTT
CAWGPPNTIYF
>11|-|TRBJ2-2|few|TRBV24-1
TGTGCCACGAGCTTGACCGGGGAGCTGTTTTTT
CATSLTGELFF
>14|-|TRBJ2-1|few|TRBV20-1
TGCAGTGCTATTTCGGACACTACATACAATGAGCAGTTCTTC
CSAISDTTYNEQFF
>16|-|TRBJ1-5|few|TRBV4-1
TGCGCCAGCAGCCAAGCAGGGTATGGGGGTAATCAGCCCCAGCATTTT
CASSQAGYGGNQPQHF
>14|-|TRBJ2-5|few|TRBV3-1
TGTGCCAGCAGCCAAGAATTTCTTATGGAGACCCAGTACTTC
CASSQEFLMETQYF
>15|TRBD2|TRBJ2-1|-|TRBV5-6
TGTGCCAGCAGCTCCGCGGGGGGCCGTTACAATGAGCAGTTCTTC
CASSSAGGRYNEQFF
>15|TRBD2|TRBJ2-7|-|TRBV5-1
TGCGCCAGCAGCTTGGGGCGGGAGCCCCGCTACGAGCAGTACTTC
CASSLGREPRYEQYF
>15|TRBD1|TRBJ2-6|few|TRBV6-1
TGTGCCATCCGACAGGGCTATTCTGGGGCCAACGTCCTGACTTTC
CAIRQGYSGANVLTF
>15|TRBD1|TRBJ1-1|few|TRBV10-2
TGCGCCAGCAGCGCTAACCGCAGGGGGCCTACTGAAGCTTTCTTT
CASSANRRGPTEAFF
>15|-|TRBJ2-2|-|TRBV7-2
TGTGCCAGCAGCTTAGTCCGGGCCGGCACCGGGGAGCTGTTTTTT
CASSLVRAGTGELFF
>15|TRBD1|TRBJ1-6|-|TRBV20-1
TGCAGTGCTAGACTAGCGGGACAGAATAATTCACCCCTCCACTTT
CSARLAGQNNSPLHF
>14|-|TRBJ2-1|few|TRBV7-2
TGTGCCAGCAGCTTGGACAGCTACTACAATGAGCAGTTCTTC
CASSLDSYYNEQFF
>16|-|TRBJ2-1|few|TRBV4-3
TGCGCCAGCAGCCCCTCCCACCAAAGCTCCTACAATGAGCAGTTCTTC
CASSPSHQSSYNEQFF
>15|TRBD1|TRBJ1-6|-|TRBV3-1
TGTGCCAGCAGGACAGGGATTAGCTATAATTCACCCCTCCACTTT
CASRTGISYNSPLHF
>13|-|TRBJ2-7|-|TRBV2
TGTGCCAGCAGTGGGGTAGCGGCCTACGAGCAGTACTTC
CASSGVAAYEQYF
>13|-|TRBJ1-1|few|TRBV7-2
TGTGCCAGCAGCGTGGCAGGCGCGCTTGAAGCTTTCTTT
CASSVAGALEAFF
>14|TRBD2|TRBJ2-1|-|TRBV20-1
TGCAGTGCTAGCAGAACTAGCGGGGACAATGAGCAGTTCTTC
CSASRTSGDNEQFF
>11|-|TRBJ2-5|few|TRBV29-1
TGCAGCGTTATCCGGGGAGAGACCCAGTACTTC
CSVIRGETQYF
>15|-|TRBJ2-4|few|TRBV5-1
TGCGCCAGCAGCTTGCAGGGGGAGGGCAAAAACATTCAGTACTTC
CASSLQGEGKNIQYF
>14|-|TRBJ2-7|-|TRBV18
TGTGCCAGCTCACCGGGACCCCAGGCTAGAGAGCAGTACTTC
CASSPGPQAREQYF